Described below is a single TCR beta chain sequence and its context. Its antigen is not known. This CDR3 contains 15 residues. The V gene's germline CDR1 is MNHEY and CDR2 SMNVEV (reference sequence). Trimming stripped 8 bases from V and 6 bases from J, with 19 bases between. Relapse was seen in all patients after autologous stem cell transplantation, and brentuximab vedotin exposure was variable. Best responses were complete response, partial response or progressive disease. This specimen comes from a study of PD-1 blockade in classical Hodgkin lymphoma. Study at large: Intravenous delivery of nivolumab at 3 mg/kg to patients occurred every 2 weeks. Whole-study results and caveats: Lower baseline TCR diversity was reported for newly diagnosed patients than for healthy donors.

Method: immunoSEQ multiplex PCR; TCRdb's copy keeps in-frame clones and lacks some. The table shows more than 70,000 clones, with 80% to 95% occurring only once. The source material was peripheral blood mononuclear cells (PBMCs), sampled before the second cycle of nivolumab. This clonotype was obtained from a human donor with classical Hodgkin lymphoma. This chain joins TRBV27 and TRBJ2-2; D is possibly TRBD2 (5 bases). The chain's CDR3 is CASCPSGRGSGELFF. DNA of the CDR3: TGTGCCAGCTGTCCGTCGGGAAGAGGCTCCGGGGAGCTGTTTTTT.